The rows below give T cell receptor beta chains drawn from one sample of a study of OX40 agonist ivuxolimab in advanced cancers. Profiling relied on immunoSEQ multiplex PCR, and the TCRdb table lists in-frame clones only, not all of them. The sample consists of around 20,000 clones, roughly 88% of them appearing once. The sequences come from CD4+ or CD8+ T cells sorted from blood, collected in a trial of the OX40 agonist ivuxolimab. The origin of the receptors is an adult with an advanced solid tumor such as melanoma, head and neck, liver or kidney cancer. Both conserved end residues are part of each CDR3. A D gene is named only where the DNA matches it firmly. Clone size appears in some rows only: once, few, many, or a class for an expanded clone.

V	D	J	size	CDR3	DNA
TRBV7-6	TRBD2	TRBJ2-2	medium-sized	CASSAGLAVNTGELFF	TGTGCCAGCAGCGCGGGACTAGCGGTGAACACCGGGGAGCTGTTTTTT
TRBV28	-	TRBJ2-3	-	CASSFLSGTDTQYF	TGTGCCAGCAGTTTTCTTAGCGGCACAGATACGCAGTATTTT
TRBV11-2	-	TRBJ2-7	-	CASSLGTPYEQYF	TGTGCCAGCAGCCTCGGGACACCCTACGAGCAGTACTTC
TRBV6-5	-	TRBJ1-1	-	CASRPTGNTEAFF	TGTGCCAGCAGACCGACAGGGAACACTGAAGCTTTCTTT
TRBV7-9	-	TRBJ2-1	few	CASSFGKYNEQFF	TGTGCCAGCAGCTTCGGAAAATACAATGAGCAGTTCTTC
TRBV6-1	TRBD2	TRBJ2-7	once	CASSEWVSGVYEQYF	TGTGCCAGCAGTGAATGGGTTAGCGGGGTTTACGAGCAGTACTTC
TRBV9	-	TRBJ2-1	-	CASNPWPAIGNEQFF	TGTGCCAGCAACCCGTGGCCCGCCATTGGCAATGAGCAGTTCTTC
TRBV5-8	TRBD2	TRBJ2-7	-	CASSPGLGYEQYF	TGTGCCAGCAGCCCGGGACTAGGCTACGAGCAGTACTTC
TRBV7-6	TRBD1	TRBJ2-3	few	CASSSGTGRGEQYF	TGTGCCAGCAGCTCCGGGACAGGCCGGGGCGAGCAGTATTTT
TRBV4-2	TRBD2	TRBJ2-1	-	CASSQTPSGPLGEQFF	TGTGCCAGCAGCCAAACCCCTAGCGGGCCTTTGGGTGAGCAGTTCTTC
TRBV5-3	-	TRBJ2-2	-	CARSLLQRNTGELFF	TGTGCCAGAAGCTTGTTGCAAAGGAACACCGGGGAGCTGTTTTTT
TRBV6-1	-	TRBJ2-7	-	CASSEQPGPGGPYEQYF	TGTGCCAGCAGTGAACAACCGGGCCCCGGGGGTCCCTACGAGCAGTACTTC
TRBV10-3	-	TRBJ2-3	-	CAISESELSDTQYF	TGTGCCATCAGTGAGTCGGAACTGTCAGATACGCAGTATTTT
TRBV11-2	-	TRBJ1-2	-	CASSLGGREYGYTF	TGTGCCAGCAGCTTAGGCGGCAGGGAGTATGGCTACACCTTC
TRBV10-2	TRBD1	TRBJ1-1	once	CASRDRGVGTEAFF	TGCGCCAGCAGGGACAGGGGGGTAGGCACTGAAGCTTTCTTT
TRBV11-2	-	TRBJ2-2	-	CASSLFWTDPNTGELFF	TGTGCCAGCAGCTTATTTTGGACAGACCCTAACACCGGGGAGCTGTTTTTT
TRBV6-6	TRBD1	TRBJ1-5	-	CASSPGGSNQPQHF	TGTGCCAGCAGTCCAGGGGGAAGCAATCAGCCCCAGCATTTT
TRBV7-9	-	TRBJ1-2	-	CASSPAVWGANYGYTF	TGTGCCAGCAGCCCCGCCGTCTGGGGAGCCAACTATGGCTACACCTTC
TRBV27	-	TRBJ1-4	-	CASRTGYEKLFF	TGTGCCAGCAGGACAGGTTATGAAAAACTGTTTTTT
TRBV27	-	TRBJ2-3	-	CASSLTDRSTDTQYF	TGTGCCAGCAGTTTAACCGACAGGAGCACAGATACGCAGTATTTT
TRBV29-1	TRBD2	TRBJ2-1	-	CSALPGLAGNEQFF	TGCAGCGCCTTACCGGGACTAGCGGGAAATGAGCAGTTCTTC